This T cell receptor (beta chain) was identified during a study of CD8+ T cells in alopecia areata. Overall study results and limits: In scalp samples, resident alphabeta T cells of normal skin are also sequenced. Higher clonality and more expanded CD8+ clones appeared in lesional than normal scalp. A great number of expanded lesional clones endured in scalp and blood during tofacitinib.

This CDR3 comprises 16 residues. V was clipped by 3 bases and J by 1 base; unmatched bases: 6. Germline-derived CDR1 and CDR2 are SGDLS and YYNGEE. Treatment in this sample: oral pan-JAK inhibitor, 5-10 mg twice daily. Specimens obtained from alopecia areata patients comprised lesional scalp punch biopsies and peripheral blood. About this clone: Its cognate antigen is unknown.

Following extraction, RNA underwent reverse transcription to cDNA, which served as the sequencing template. Assay: immunoSEQ multiplex PCR; the TCRdb copy retains only in-frame clones and omits some. In the table there are approximately 140,000 clones, 70% to 90% of which are singletons. V gene TRBV9 combines with J gene TRBJ2-1; 8 bases line up with TRBD1. Sample: CD8+ T cells sorted from blood, taken at week 4, from a patient treated with tofacitinib. This clonotype was sampled from a human donor with alopecia areata. CDR3 nucleotide sequence: TGTGCCAGCAGCGCTCCGAGGGACAGGTCCTACAATGAGCAGTTCTTC. Its translation is CASSAPRDRSYNEQFF.